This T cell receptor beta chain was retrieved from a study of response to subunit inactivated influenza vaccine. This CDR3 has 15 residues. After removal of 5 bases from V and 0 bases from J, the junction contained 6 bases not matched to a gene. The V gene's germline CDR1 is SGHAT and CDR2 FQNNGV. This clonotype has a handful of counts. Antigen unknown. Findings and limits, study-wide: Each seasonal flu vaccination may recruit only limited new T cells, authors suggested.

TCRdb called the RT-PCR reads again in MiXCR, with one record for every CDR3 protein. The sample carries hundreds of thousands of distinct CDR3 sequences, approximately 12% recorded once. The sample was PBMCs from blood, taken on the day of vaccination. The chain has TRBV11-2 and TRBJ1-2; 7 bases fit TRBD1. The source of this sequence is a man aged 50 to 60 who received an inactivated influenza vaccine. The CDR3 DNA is TGTGCCAGCAGCCCGTGGGACAGTTCTAACTATGGCTACACCTTC. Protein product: CASSPWDSSNYGYTF.